The 17 T cell receptor beta chains presented below share a single source sample, sequenced in a study of T cell responses to AZD1222 COVID-19 vaccine. Some clones are missing from TCRdb's copy, which holds only in-frame ones; the method was immunoSEQ multiplex PCR. The sample has fewer than 70,000 clones; 70% to 90% are singletons. This specimen consisted of peripheral blood, obtained on day 0 of AZD1222 vaccination. The receptors were sampled from an adult in good health.

J is TRBJ2-7 and V is TRBV7-9, with D maybe TRBD1 (6 bases). The CDR3 totals 14 residues. Germline loops: CDR1 SEHNR, CDR2 FQNEAQ (reference sequence). V lost 5 bases and J 6 bases, leaving 17 bases between the germline ends. The CDR3 region has the DNA TGTGCCAGCAGCCCCTGGAACAGGGATGGCGAGCAGTACTTC. It codes for CASSPWNRDGEQYF.

The V gene is TRBV5-8, the J gene TRBJ1-4; D gene ambiguous. CDR3 length: 15 residues. Trimming pared 4 bases from V and 8 bases from J, leaving 18 bases between. Per germline, CDR1 SGHTS and CDR2 YDEGEE. The CDR3: CASSESGGGKEKLFF. The CDR3 nucleotides are TGTGCCAGCAGCGAGTCAGGAGGAGGGAAGGAAAAACTGTTTTTT. The complete variable domain, with remaining parts taken from reference TRBV5-8 and TRBJ1-4, reads EAGVTQSPTHLIKTRGQQATLRCSPISGHTSVYWYQQALGLGLQFLLWYDEGEERNRGNFPPRFSGRQFPNYSSELNVNALELEDSALYLCASSESGGGKEKLFFGSGTQLSVL.

This clone was recorded only once. V is TRBV6-1 and J is TRBJ1-2; TRBD1 might be the D (5 bases). This CDR3 is 13 amino acids long. V was pared by 3 bases and J by 3 bases, with 8 bases between. Germline CDR1 MNHNS, CDR2 SASEGT. DNA of the CDR3: TGTGCCAGCAGTGAGGGGGGAGACTATGGCTACACCTTC. Amino acids: CASSEGGDYGYTF.

V gene TRBV18 combines with J gene TRBJ1-1; perhaps TRBD1 as D (5 bases). The CDR3 runs to 14 residues. The V end was cut by 6 bases, the J end by 1 base, with 12 bases between. Per germline, CDR1 KGHSH and CDR2 LQKENI. DNA for the CDR3: TGTGCCAGCTCTACCGGGACCCAGAACACTGAAGCTTTCTTT. Amino acids: CASSTGTQNTEAFF.

The V and J genes are TRBV18 and TRBJ2-7, with a possible D match to TRBD1 (6 bases). This CDR3 comprises 13 residues. The V and J ends lost 3 bases and 3 bases respectively, with 9 bases between them. The germline V gene encodes CDR1 KGHSH and CDR2 LQKENI. The CDR3 coding sequence is TGTGCCAGCTCACCTAGGGACAACTACGAGCAGTACTTC. It yields the protein CASSPRDNYEQYF.

The rearrangement joins TRBV6-5 to TRBJ1-3, with no clear D. The germline V gene has CDR1 MNHEY and CDR2 SVGAGI. The CDR3 runs to 14 residues. With 4 bases removed from V and 4 bases from J, the gap between germline ends came to 11 bases. CDR3 bases: TGTGCCAGCAGTTTGGGTGGTGCAGGAAACACCATATATTTT. Translated: CASSLGGAGNTIYF.

This chain connects TRBV2 to TRBJ2-3, with 7 bases matching TRBD2. Germline loops: CDR1 SNHLY, CDR2 FYNNEI. V lost 4 bases and J lost 0; bases outside the gene matches: 4. The CDR3 spans 15 residues. CDR3 DNA sequence: TGTGCCAGCAGTGTCAGCGGGACCAGCACAGATACGCAGTATTTT. Translated, it gives CASSVSGTSTDTQYF.

The gene calls are TRBV2 and TRBJ2-5; 7 positions agree with TRBD2. J lost 5 bases, V lost 2 bases, and 23 bases had no gene match. Per germline, CDR1 SNHLY and CDR2 FYNNEI. The CDR3 loop spans 20 amino acids. This CDR3 is CASSEWGNGGMAGLRETQYF. In DNA, the CDR3 is TGTGCCAGCAGTGAATGGGGGAACGGGGGGATGGCCGGGCTCCGTGAGACCCAGTACTTC.

This CDR3 reads CASSQDWTSLNTIYF. In DNA, the CDR3 is TGTGCCAGCAGCCAAGATTGGACTTCTTTGAACACCATATATTTT. The chain couples TRBV3-1 (or the pseudogene TRBV3-2) to TRBJ1-3; no clear D. This CDR3 region has 15 residues. The germline gives CDR1 LGHDT, CDR2 YNNKEL (reference sequence). Between the trimmed V and J ends, which lost 0 bases and 7 bases, there was a span of 13 bases.

This clone has only one observation. The gene calls are TRBV19 and TRBJ2-7, with 7 bases matching TRBD2. The CDR3 has 14 amino acids. The trim removed 3 bases at V and 5 bases at J, leaving 7 bases unmatched. From germline, CDR1 is LNHDA and CDR2 SQIVND (reference sequence). Written as DNA, the CDR3 is TGTGCCAGTAGTATGGGGGGGTCTCGTAACGAGCAGTACTTC. This sequence encodes CASSMGGSRNEQYF.

In DNA form, the CDR3 reads TGTGCCAGCAGTGAAAGAGGGAAAGAAGGCTATGGCTACACCTTC. Translation: CASSERGKEGYGYTF. This chain links TRBV6-4 with TRBJ1-2; D not resolved. V lost 3 bases and J lost 4, with 15 bases in between. CDR3 length equals 15 residues. Germline V gives CDR1 MRHNA, CDR2 SNTAGT.

The chain combines TRBV11-2 with TRBJ1-2; D may be TRBD1 (5 bases). The CDR3 spans 15 residues. With 5 bases removed from V and 4 bases from J, the gap between germline ends came to 17 bases. Germline V lookup: CDR1 SGHAT, CDR2 FQNNGV. CDR3 DNA sequence: TGTGCCAGCAGCGCAAGCCGGGACGGCGCCTATGGCTACACCTTC. This codes for CASSASRDGAYGYTF.

V gene TRBV11-2 combines with J gene TRBJ2-5, with a weak D call TRBD2 (6 bases). The CDR3 totals 15 residues. Per germline, CDR1 SGHAT and CDR2 FQNNGV. V was trimmed by 1 base and J by 5 bases, leaving 14 bases between them. The CDR3 DNA reads TGTGCCAGCAGCTTAGTGGCGGGGTCCGGGGAGACCCAGTACTTC. This encodes CASSLVAGSGETQYF.

This rearrangement joins TRBV5-4 to TRBJ2-3; no firm D call. The ends were cut back, 2 bases at V and 2 bases at J, with 6 bases in the middle. Germline CDR1 reads SGHNT; CDR2 reads YYREEE (reference sequence). The CDR3 runs 13 residues. The CDR3 sequence: CASSFEATDTQYF. The CDR3 nucleotides are TGTGCCAGCAGCTTCGAGGCCACAGATACGCAGTATTTT.

CDR3 sequence (DNA): TGTGCCAGTAGTCCCAGACAGGGCTGGAACACCGGGGAGCTGTTTTTT. Its protein is CASSPRQGWNTGELFF. The J gene is TRBJ2-2, the V gene TRBV19, with 7 positions matching TRBD1. The trim removed 5 bases at V and 1 base at J, leaving 7 bases unmatched. This CDR3 comprises 16 residues. Germline V CDR1 and CDR2: LNHDA, SQIVND (reference sequence).

The rearrangement uses TRBV5-4 and TRBJ1-2; D perhaps matches TRBD1 (6 bases). With 0 bases removed from V and 8 bases from J, the gap between germline ends came to 11 bases. Germline V CDR1 and CDR2: SGHNT, YYREEE (reference sequence). CDR3 length: 13 amino acids. The CDR3, as DNA: TGTGCCAGCAGCTTGGCATCAGGGGAGGGCTACACCTTC. Its translation: CASSLASGEGYTF.

Written as DNA, the CDR3 is TGTGCCAGCAGCATCGGACAGGGGGGAAAACTGTTTTTT. It yields the protein CASSIGQGGKLFF. The chain joins TRBV7-8 to TRBJ1-4; TRBD1 agrees at 10 bases. This CDR3 is 13 amino acids long. After removal of 5 bases from V and 10 bases from J, the junction contained 4 bases not matched to a gene. Germline loops: CDR1 SGHVS, CDR2 FQNEAQ. The full variable domain, its missing parts supplied by reference TRBV7-8 and TRBJ1-4, is GAGVSQSPRYKVAKRGQDVALRCDPISGHVSLFWYQQALGQGPEFLTYFQNEAQLDKSGLPSDRFFAERPEGSVSTLKIQRTQQEDSAVYLCASSIGQGGKLFFGSGTQLSVL.